This is a list of T cell receptor beta chains from one sample in a study of follicular helper T cells after annual influenza vaccination. Measured with immunoSEQ multiplex PCR; TCRdb has only the in-frame clones, and not every one. The data show some 30,000 clones, about four fifths seen once. Sequenced material: CXCR5+ CD38- circulating T follicular helper cells from blood, taken on the day of influenza vaccination. All receptors derive from an adult who received the influenza vaccine. CDR3s include the opening cysteine and the closing phenylalanine or tryptophan. A D gene is named only where the DNA matches it firmly. Clone size is not always given. Where it is, it says once, few, many or a class for expanded clones.

d_gene	abundance	j_gene	v_gene	CDR3nt	CDR3aa
.	.	TRBJ2-5	TRBV7-8	TGTGCCAGCAGCTTAGCTCCGGGACTCGGTCAAGAGACCCAGTACTTC	CASSLAPGLGQETQYF
.	.	TRBJ2-7	TRBV30	TGTGCCTGGAGTGCCAAAGGGGACGAGCAGTACTTC	CAWSAKGDEQYF
.	.	TRBJ1-5	TRBV7-2	TGTGCCAGCAGCTCTTGGACTGATAATCAGCCCCAGCATTTT	CASSSWTDNQPQHF
.	.	TRBJ2-3	TRBV4-1	TGCGCCAGCAGCCAGAGGGAAAGAGAACGCACAGATACGCAGTATTTT	CASSQRERERTDTQYF
TRBD1	.	TRBJ1-2	TRBV18	TGTGCCAGCTCACCAACAGGGGGCTATGGCTACACCTTC	CASSPTGGYGYTF
.	.	TRBJ1-2	TRBV29-1	TGCAGCGTGCGTGGGGACAACCATGGCTACACCTTC	CSVRGDNHGYTF
TRBD2	.	TRBJ2-1	TRBV2	TGTGCCGGGGAAGCGGGAGGCGCTGAGAATGAGCAGTTCTTC	CAGEAGGAENEQFF
.	.	TRBJ1-6	TRBV7-9	TGTGCCAGCGGACTGGGGATGGCTTCACCCCTCCACTTT	CASGLGMASPLHF
TRBD1	.	TRBJ2-7	TRBV2	TGTGCCAGTGCAGGGGGCCAATTGGGTGAGCAGTACTTC	CASAGGQLGEQYF
.	.	TRBJ2-1	TRBV10-3	TGTGCCATCAGCTTGACAGTTTACAATGAGCAGTTCTTC	CAISLTVYNEQFF
TRBD1	few	TRBJ2-7	TRBV4-2	TGTGCCAGCAGCCAAGCGTCGGGACAGGGTACCTACGAGCAGTACTTC	CASSQASGQGTYEQYF
TRBD1	.	TRBJ2-3	TRBV5-5	TGTGCCAGCAGCCCCGGTGGACAGGGCACAGATACGCAGTATTTT	CASSPGGQGTDTQYF
.	.	TRBJ1-5	TRBV6-1	TGTGCCAGCAGTGAACGCAGGGGTAATCAGCCCCAGCATTTT	CASSERRGNQPQHF
.	.	TRBJ2-6	TRBV19	TGTGCCAGTAGTGCGAGTGGGGCCAACGTCCTGACTTTC	CASSASGANVLTF
.	once	TRBJ1-6	TRBV2	TGTGCCAGCCAGGGCTCCTATAATTCACCCCTCCACTTT	CASQGSYNSPLHF
.	.	TRBJ2-1	TRBV9	TGTGCCAGCAGCCAGGGGGGAATCGATGAGCAGTTCTTC	CASSQGGIDEQFF
TRBD2	few	TRBJ2-2	TRBV10-1	TGCGCCAGCAGTTCGCTAGCGGGGGGATATAACACCGGGGAGCTGTTTTTT	CASSSLAGGYNTGELFF
.	.	TRBJ1-2	TRBV28	TGTGCCAGCAGTTTACTCGGGTTCTATGGCTACACCTTC	CASSLLGFYGYTF
.	.	TRBJ1-5	TRBV28	TGTGCCAGCAGTTTGGGGGCTCAGCCCCAGCATTTT	CASSLGAQPQHF
TRBD1	.	TRBJ2-5	TRBV7-9	TGTGCCAGCAGCTTAGGGGACAGGGGGCTGCAAGAGACCCAGTACTTC	CASSLGDRGLQETQYF
.	.	TRBJ2-3	TRBV10-3	TGTGCCATCATGGGGGCAGGGGATACGCAGTATTTT	CAIMGAGDTQYF
.	.	TRBJ1-1	TRBV6-5	TGTGCCAGCCAGGCCGTCAAGAACACTGAAGCTTTCTTT	CASQAVKNTEAFF
TRBD1	.	TRBJ2-7	TRBV6-5	TGTGCCAGCAGTCCCCGACAGGGGGCCCGTGAGCAGTACTTC	CASSPRQGAREQYF
.	.	TRBJ2-7	TRBV7-8	TGTGCCAGCAGGCGGAATCAGGGCTACGAGCAGTACTTC	CASRRNQGYEQYF
TRBD1	.	TRBJ2-6	TRBV6-4	TGTGCCAGCAGTCGGACAGGCAGCTCTGGGGCCAACGTCCTGACTTTC	CASSRTGSSGANVLTF
TRBD1	.	TRBJ2-4	TRBV10-3	TGTGCCATCAGTGAGTCCCACCCTCGACAGGGCGGCATTCAGTACTTC	CAISESHPRQGGIQYF
TRBD1	.	TRBJ1-2	TRBV5-1	TGCGCCAGCAGCGTCGGGACAGCTAACTATGGCTACACCTTC	CASSVGTANYGYTF
.	few	TRBJ1-4	TRBV2	TGTGCCAGCAGTGAAGCCGGAGCCCCGTTTAATGAAAAACTGTTTTTT	CASSEAGAPFNEKLFF
.	.	TRBJ2-1	TRBV30	TGTGCCTGGACCCAGCGGACCTCCTACAATGAGCAGTTCTTC	CAWTQRTSYNEQFF
.	.	TRBJ1-1	TRBV29-1	TGCAGCGTTGTACACAGTACGAACACTGAAGCTTTCTTT	CSVVHSTNTEAFF
.	.	TRBJ2-6	TRBV18	TGTGCCAGCTCATCAGGGGGAGGAAACGTCCTGACTTTC	CASSSGGGNVLTF
TRBD1	.	TRBJ2-2	TRBV18	TGTGCCAGCCGAACTGGGACAGGGAACACCGGGGAGCTGTTTTTT	CASRTGTGNTGELFF
.	.	TRBJ1-2	TRBV7-8	TGTGCCAGCAGCTTAGAGGGCAGGGTCCCTTCTGGCTACACCTTC	CASSLEGRVPSGYTF
TRBD1	.	TRBJ2-7	TRBV28	TGTGCCAGCAGTCCCGGGACAGGGGAGAGGGAGCAGTACTTC	CASSPGTGEREQYF
TRBD1	.	TRBJ2-1	TRBV6-6	TGTGCCGGGACAGGGGGCGGGGGGGCTTACAATGAGCAGTTCTTC	CAGTGGGGAYNEQFF
.	once	TRBJ2-1	TRBV7-2	TGTGCCAGCAGCTTAAGGGAGTCCTACAATGAGCAGTTCTTC	CASSLRESYNEQFF
TRBD1	few	TRBJ1-2	TRBV6-5	TGTGCCAGCAGTTTAACCGGGACAGGGATCTATGGCTACACCTTC	CASSLTGTGIYGYTF
.	.	TRBJ2-7	TRBV2	TGTGCCAGCATGGGACCCCCTCAGGGGCCGGTCTTCTTC	CASMGPPQGPVFF
TRBD2	few	TRBJ2-1	TRBV2	TGTGCCAGCAGTAGGACTAGCGGGGGGGGCCGGCCCCTTTACAATGAGCAGTTCTTC	CASSRTSGGGRPLYNEQFF
.	once	TRBJ2-7	TRBV7-6	TGTGCCAGCAGCTTAGCGCGGCGCTCCTACGAGCAGTACTTC	CASSLARRSYEQYF
.	.	TRBJ2-1	TRBV2	TGTGCCAGTGACGGGGTGATCGTCCGGAGGCAGTTCTTC	CASDGVIVRRQFF
.	.	TRBJ2-5	TRBV2	TGTGCCAGCAGTAAACAGAAGATTCCTGGAGAGACCCAGTACTTC	CASSKQKIPGETQYF
.	.	TRBJ1-1	TRBV5-5	TGTGCCAGCAGCTGGACCCTGCGGCAGGACTACACTGAAGCTTTCTTT	CASSWTLRQDYTEAFF
.	.	TRBJ1-1	TRBV28	TGTGCCAGCAGTTTGGGAGGGGGTAAGAACACTGAAGCTTTCTTT	CASSLGGGKNTEAFF
.	.	TRBJ1-2	TRBV10-3	TGTGCCATCACGGCCGGATCGGGAGGCTACACCTTC	CAITAGSGGYTF